These T cell receptor beta chains were read from a single sample in a study of shared clonotypes between healthy human individuals. The data were produced by immunoSEQ multiplex PCR, yet TCRdb's version contains in-frame clones alone and is incomplete. Of around 2.5 million clones detected, 93% appear once; the ten largest clones hold 0.36%. The specimen was naive CD4+ T cells from PBMCs. These receptors came from a man aged 18 to 30 in good health. Some clones in this sample may be carry-over from other donors' samples. CDR3s include the opening cysteine and the closing phenylalanine or tryptophan. The D gene is left open where the match is weak. A clone size is listed for some rows: how often the clone was seen (once, few, many), or a class if it is expanded.

abundance: NA; j_gene: TRBJ2-2; d_gene: NA; v_gene: TRBV30; CDR3aa: CAWRRGSNTGELFF; CDR3nt: TGTGCCTGGAGGAGGGGAAGCAATACCGGGGAGCTGTTTTTT
abundance: NA; j_gene: TRBJ1-1; d_gene: NA; v_gene: TRBV6-5; CDR3aa: CASTYPRQWGTEAFF; CDR3nt: TGTGCCAGCACCTACCCCCGACAGTGGGGCACTGAAGCTTTCTTT
abundance: NA; j_gene: TRBJ1-1; d_gene: NA; v_gene: TRBV5-4; CDR3aa: CASSLDQGGPEAFF; CDR3nt: TGTGCCAGCAGCTTGGATCAGGGCGGGCCGGAAGCTTTCTTT
abundance: NA; j_gene: TRBJ1-5; d_gene: NA; v_gene: TRBV6-5; CDR3aa: CASGGQPQHF; CDR3nt: TGTGCCAGCGGCGGTCAGCCCCAGCATTTT
abundance: NA; j_gene: TRBJ2-3; d_gene: NA; v_gene: TRBV7-2; CDR3aa: CASSSDSTDTQYF; CDR3nt: TGTGCCAGCAGCTCCGACAGCACAGATACGCAGTATTTT
abundance: NA; j_gene: TRBJ2-2; d_gene: TRBD2; v_gene: TRBV5-4; CDR3aa: CASSLGASGKGELFF; CDR3nt: TGTGCCAGCAGCTTGGGTGCTAGCGGGAAGGGGGAGCTGTTTTTT
abundance: NA; j_gene: TRBJ2-1; d_gene: NA; v_gene: TRBV7-9; CDR3aa: CASSLLNVWQGLNEQFF; CDR3nt: TGTGCCAGCAGCTTATTAAATGTTTGGCAGGGGCTCAATGAGCAGTTCTTC
abundance: NA; j_gene: TRBJ2-5; d_gene: NA; v_gene: TRBV18; CDR3aa: CASSPPRNQETQYF; CDR3nt: TGTGCCAGCTCACCACCCCGGAACCAAGAGACCCAGTACTTC
abundance: NA; j_gene: TRBJ2-3; d_gene: NA; v_gene: TRBV28; CDR3aa: CASSPLLSTRSTDTQYF; CDR3nt: TGTGCCAGCAGTCCCCTACTCTCGACAAGAAGCACAGATACGCAGTATTTT
abundance: NA; j_gene: TRBJ2-6; d_gene: NA; v_gene: TRBV5-1; CDR3aa: CASRMYQGGLTGANVLTF; CDR3nt: TGCGCCAGCAGGATGTACCAGGGCGGGCTTACTGGGGCCAACGTCCTGACTTTC
abundance: NA; j_gene: TRBJ1-4; d_gene: TRBD1; v_gene: TRBV5-5; CDR3aa: CASSLGQGIGEKLFF; CDR3nt: TGTGCCAGCAGCTTAGGACAGGGGATCGGGGAAAAACTGTTTTTT
abundance: NA; j_gene: TRBJ2-7; d_gene: NA; v_gene: TRBV28; CDR3aa: CASIGDYEQYF; CDR3nt: TGTGCCAGCATTGGGGACTACGAGCAGTACTTC
abundance: NA; j_gene: TRBJ2-7; d_gene: NA; v_gene: TRBV10-3; CDR3aa: CAVSGFDEQYF; CDR3nt: TGTGCCGTATCAGGGTTCGACGAGCAGTACTTC
abundance: NA; j_gene: TRBJ2-3; d_gene: NA; v_gene: TRBV10-3; CDR3aa: CAISETGLPTDTQYF; CDR3nt: TGTGCCATCAGTGAAACGGGACTCCCTACAGATACGCAGTATTTT
abundance: NA; j_gene: TRBJ2-2; d_gene: NA; v_gene: TRBV30; CDR3aa: CAWRERTGELFF; CDR3nt: TGTGCCTGGAGAGAGAGAACCGGGGAGCTGTTTTTT
abundance: once; j_gene: TRBJ2-7; d_gene: NA; v_gene: TRBV6-1; CDR3aa: CASSVGTAARGVYEQYF; CDR3nt: TGTGCCAGCAGTGTAGGGACAGCAGCCCGGGGGGTCTACGAGCAGTACTTC
abundance: NA; j_gene: TRBJ2-1; d_gene: TRBD2; v_gene: TRBV18; CDR3aa: CASRELAAYNEQFF; CDR3nt: TGTGCCAGTCGGGAGCTAGCGGCTTACAATGAGCAGTTCTTC
abundance: NA; j_gene: TRBJ2-7; d_gene: NA; v_gene: TRBV11-1; CDR3aa: CASGHREVYEQYF; CDR3nt: TGTGCCAGCGGACACAGGGAAGTGTACGAGCAGTACTTC
abundance: NA; j_gene: TRBJ1-1; d_gene: TRBD1; v_gene: TRBV5-1; CDR3aa: CASSLPTGDTEAFF; CDR3nt: TGCGCCAGCAGCTTGCCAACAGGGGACACTGAAGCTTTCTTT
abundance: NA; j_gene: TRBJ2-6; d_gene: NA; v_gene: TRBV5-1; CDR3aa: CASSPGPFSGANVLTF; CDR3nt: TGCGCCAGCAGTCCGGGGCCTTTCTCTGGGGCCAACGTCCTGACTTTC
abundance: NA; j_gene: TRBJ2-3; d_gene: TRBD1; v_gene: TRBV29-1; CDR3aa: CSVIPGGAGSDTQYF; CDR3nt: TGCAGCGTTATACCAGGGGGCGCAGGTTCAGATACGCAGTATTTT
abundance: NA; j_gene: TRBJ2-3; d_gene: TRBD1; v_gene: TRBV29-1; CDR3aa: CSVADRGPTDTQYF; CDR3nt: TGCAGCGTTGCGGACAGGGGGCCCACAGATACGCAGTATTTT
abundance: NA; j_gene: TRBJ2-2; d_gene: NA; v_gene: TRBV5-1; CDR3aa: CASNPDRNTGELFF; CDR3nt: TGCGCCAGCAACCCCGACAGAAACACCGGGGAGCTGTTTTTT
abundance: once; j_gene: TRBJ2-7; d_gene: NA; v_gene: TRBV18; CDR3aa: CASSAGANVVYEQYF; CDR3nt: TGTGCCAGCTCAGCAGGGGCCAACGTAGTCTACGAGCAGTACTTC
abundance: NA; j_gene: TRBJ2-7; d_gene: TRBD2; v_gene: TRBV5-1; CDR3aa: CASSLAGLAEYEQYF; CDR3nt: TGCGCCAGCAGCTTGGCCGGACTAGCGGAATACGAGCAGTACTTC
abundance: NA; j_gene: TRBJ1-5; d_gene: TRBD1; v_gene: TRBV10-3; CDR3aa: CAISEFATGANQPQHF; CDR3nt: TGTGCCATCAGTGAATTCGCTACAGGGGCCAATCAGCCCCAGCATTTT